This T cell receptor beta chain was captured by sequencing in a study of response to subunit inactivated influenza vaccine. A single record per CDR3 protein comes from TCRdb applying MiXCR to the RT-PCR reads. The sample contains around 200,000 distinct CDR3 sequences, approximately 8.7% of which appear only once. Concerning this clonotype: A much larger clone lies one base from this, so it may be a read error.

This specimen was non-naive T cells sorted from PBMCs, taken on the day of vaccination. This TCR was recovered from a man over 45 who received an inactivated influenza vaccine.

The DNA for the CDR3 is TGCAGTGCTAGTGGGTTCGGCGGAGACACTGAAGCTTTCTTT. Translated: CSASGFGGDTEAFF. The chain is built from TRBV20-1 and TRBJ1-1; D remains unclear. The CDR3 is 14 amino acids. The ends were cut back, 3 bases at V and 3 bases at J, with 14 bases in the middle. The germline V gene encodes CDR1 DFQATT and CDR2 SNEGSKA (reference sequence).